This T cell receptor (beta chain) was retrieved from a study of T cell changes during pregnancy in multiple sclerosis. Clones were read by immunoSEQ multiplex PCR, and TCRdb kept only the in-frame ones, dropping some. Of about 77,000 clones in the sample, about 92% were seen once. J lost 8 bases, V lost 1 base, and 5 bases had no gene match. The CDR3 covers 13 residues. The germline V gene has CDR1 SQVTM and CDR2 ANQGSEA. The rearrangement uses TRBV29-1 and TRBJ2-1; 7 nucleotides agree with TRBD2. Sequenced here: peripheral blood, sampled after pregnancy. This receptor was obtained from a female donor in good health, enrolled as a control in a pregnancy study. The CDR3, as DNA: TGCAGCGTTGAAGGGACTAGTATCCATGAGCAGTTCTTC. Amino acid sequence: CSVEGTSIHEQFF.